Below, 24 T cell receptor beta chains from the same sample are listed, as sequenced in a study of OX40 agonist ivuxolimab in advanced cancers. This table comes from immunoSEQ multiplex PCR, and its TCRdb copy is limited to in-frame clones, with some not included. This table holds more than 75,000 clones, 70% to 90% found once. Source: CD4+ or CD8+ T cells sorted from blood, taken in a trial of the OX40 agonist ivuxolimab. The source is an adult with an advanced solid tumor such as melanoma, head and neck, liver or kidney cancer.

The chain recombines TRBV15 with TRBJ2-5, with D perhaps assigned TRBD1 or TRBD2 (5 bases each). The J call may be in error: the DNA end matches TRBJ2-7 better. Germline CDR1 reads LNHNV; CDR2 reads YYDKDF (reference sequence). This CDR3 region has 16 residues. CDR3 nucleotides: TGTGCCACCAGCAGGGACATCGGGATAAACGGCGACGAGCAGTACTTC. Amino acids: CATSRDIGINGDEQYF.

J is TRBJ1-1 and V is TRBV18; TRBD1 matches at 10 bases. The CDR3 loop spans 14 amino acids. Germline V gives CDR1 KGHSH, CDR2 LQKENI. V was clipped by 3 bases and J by 2 bases; unmatched bases: 0. For the CDR3, the DNA is TGTGCCAGCTCACCGACAGGGGGCAACACTGAAGCTTTCTTT. Translation: CASSPTGGNTEAFF.

The V gene is TRBV18, the J gene TRBJ2-2; D not resolved. CDR1 and CDR2 from the germline V gene are KGHSH and LQKENI. Between the trimmed V and J ends, which lost 3 bases and 4 bases, there was a span of 6 bases. The CDR3 sequence is 13 residues long. This CDR3 reads CASSPFPTGELFF. The CDR3 nucleotides are TGTGCCAGCTCACCGTTTCCCACCGGGGAGCTGTTTTTT.

In its sample, this clone was seen once. One end of the junction is discordant with germline, which a read error may explain. The V call is TRBV7-2, the J call TRBJ1-4, with unresolved D. Germline CDR1 SGHTA, CDR2 FQGNSA. This CDR3 spans 16 amino acids. CDR3 coding DNA: TGCGCCAGCAGCCATCAGTTCGATGCAACTAATGAAAAACTGTTTTTT. Residues: CASSHQFDATNEKLFF.

For this clone: The junction does not match germline at one end; this may be a read error. The V call is TRBV4-3, the J call TRBJ2-2; weak D call: TRBD1 (6 bases). From germline, CDR1 is LGHNA and CDR2 YSLEER. The CDR3 is made up of 16 amino acids. CDR3 DNA sequence: TGCGCCAGCAGCCAAGATCGGGACACCGACACCGGGGAGCCGTTTTTT. Its protein is CASSQDRDTDTGEPFF.

CDR3 sequence reads: CASIRTVGTEAFF. The CDR3 nucleotides are TGTGCCAGCATACGGACAGTCGGGACTGAAGCTTTCTTT. The V call is TRBV2, the J call TRBJ1-1; D perhaps matches TRBD1 (6 bases). V was pared by 7 bases and J by 5 bases, with 14 bases between. Germline CDR1 and CDR2: SNHLY and FYNNEI. This CDR3 has 13 residues.

V is TRBV27 and J is TRBJ2-7, with D maybe TRBD2 (5 bases). V dropped 0 bases and J dropped 1 base, with 13 bases sitting between them. CDR1 is MNHEY, CDR2 SMNVEV, per germline (reference sequence). The CDR3 spans 16 residues. The CDR3 nucleotides read TGTGCCAGCAGTTTATCGGAGGTCGCCTCGTCCTACGAGCAGTACTTC. Protein product: CASSLSEVASSYEQYF.

The chain couples TRBV29-1 to TRBJ2-5; the D gene could be TRBD1 or TRBD2 (5 bases each). Germline V gives CDR1 SQVTM, CDR2 ANQGSEA. There are 14 residues in the CDR3. Trimming removed 7 bases at V and 1 base at J, with 16 bases between. The CDR3, as DNA: TGCAGCGCTTCCGGGACGTCTTTCCAAGAGACCCAGTACTTC. It encodes CSASGTSFQETQYF.

The V gene is TRBV9, the J gene TRBJ2-4; maybe TRBD2 (6 bases). The CDR3 spans 14 residues. The germline V gene encodes CDR1 SGDLS and CDR2 YYNGEE. The V and J ends lost 2 bases and 7 bases respectively, with 13 bases between them. The CDR3 loop is CASSVGGSENIQYF. In DNA form, the CDR3 reads TGTGCCAGCAGCGTTGGAGGGAGTGAGAACATTCAGTACTTC.

Worth noting for this clone: Other DNA variants within this sample encode the same CDR3. The chain employs TRBV7-2 and TRBJ1-5; 7 bases match TRBD1. This CDR3 is 13 amino acids long. Germline CDR1 reads SGHTA; CDR2 reads FQGNSA. V lost 2 bases to trimming and J lost 5 bases; unmatched junction nucleotides: 0. The CDR3 DNA reads as TGTGCCAGCAGCTTACAGGGGGATCAGCCCCAGCATTTT. Translated: CASSLQGDQPQHF. The full variable domain, rest sourced from reference TRBV7-2 and TRBJ1-5, is GAGVSQSPSNKVTEKGKDVELRCDPISGHTALYWYRQSLGQGLEFLIYFQGNSAPDKSGLPSDRFSAERTGGSVSTLTIQRTQQEDSAVYLCASSLQGDQPQHFGDGTRLSIL.

The chain combines TRBV4-2 with TRBJ1-1; D is possibly TRBD1 (6 bases). This CDR3 has 14 residues. Germline CDR1 is LGHNA and CDR2 is YNFKEQ. The V end was cut by 0 bases, the J end by 5 bases, with 10 bases between. CDR3 sequence reads: CASSQEQGRTEAFF. The CDR3 DNA follows: TGTGCCAGCAGCCAAGAACAGGGTCGGACTGAAGCTTTCTTT.

This clone appeared once. The V call is TRBV7-2, the J call TRBJ2-2; 9 bases map to TRBD2. CDR1 and CDR2 (germline): SGHTA, FQGNSA. The junction had 12 bases not matched to a gene; V was cut back by 7 bases and J by 3 bases. CDR3 length equals 17 residues. The CDR3 DNA reads as TGTGCCAGCACCCCTGGGGCTAGCGGGGCCCACACCGGGGAGCTGTTTTTT. Protein sequence: CASTPGASGAHTGELFF.

This chain links TRBV5-1 with TRBJ2-7; D is ambiguous. The CDR3 loop spans 13 amino acids. The V end was cut by 8 bases, the J end by 6 bases, with 18 bases between. Germline-derived CDR1 and CDR2 are SGHRS and YFSETQ. The CDR3 region is CASGHGKAAEQYF. The CDR3 DNA reads TGCGCCAGTGGTCATGGGAAAGCAGCCGAGCAGTACTTC.

This clone was counted many times. The V gene is TRBV10-3, the J gene TRBJ1-2; D is unresolved. The CDR3 runs 13 residues. V lost 4 bases and J 4 bases, leaving 10 bases between the germline ends. Germline CDR1 ENHRY, CDR2 SYGVKD. CDR3 sequence reads: CAISASGAYGYTF. CDR3 in DNA: TGTGCCATCAGTGCCTCAGGAGCCTATGGCTACACCTTC.

V usage is TRBV27 and J usage is TRBJ2-3, with 10 bases identical to TRBD1. With 8 bases clipped from V and 8 bases from J, the junction kept 7 bases outside the gene matches. Looked up from germline, CDR1 is MNHEY and CDR2 is SMNVEV (reference sequence). The CDR3 extends over 13 amino acids. CDR3 amino acids: CASRQGASGTQYF. CDR3 DNA sequence: TGTGCCAGCCGACAGGGGGCCAGTGGTACGCAGTATTTT.

V and J are TRBV12-5 and TRBJ2-1; a weak D match, TRBD2 (5 bases). The V end was cut by 1 base, the J end by 6 bases, with 10 bases between. The length of the CDR3 is 14 residues. The germline V gene has CDR1 LGHNT and CDR2 FRNRAP. The CDR3 loop reads CASGLGYGINEQFF. CDR3 coding DNA: TGTGCTAGTGGTTTGGGATACGGGATCAATGAGCAGTTCTTC.

The gene calls are TRBV7-9 and TRBJ2-5, with 7 bases lining up with TRBD1. V was pared by 3 bases and J by 7 bases, with 14 bases of the junction left unmatched. The CDR3 spans 16 residues. From germline, CDR1 is SEHNR and CDR2 FQNEAQ (reference sequence). The CDR3 protein is CASSFALDRARGTQYF. As DNA, the CDR3 is TGTGCCAGCAGCTTCGCCCTCGACAGGGCTCGTGGGACCCAGTACTTC.

The V and J genes are TRBV19 and TRBJ1-3, with D unclear. The CDR3 spans 13 residues. Germline assignment: CDR1 LNHDA and CDR2 SQIVND (reference sequence). With 11 bases removed from V and 4 bases from J, the gap between germline ends came to 15 bases. Here the CDR3 reads CAAGPRPGNTIYF. The CDR3 coding sequence is TGTGCCGCCGGTCCCCGCCCGGGAAACACCATATATTTT.

The V gene is TRBV5-8, the J gene TRBJ2-4; D is perhaps TRBD1 (5 bases). V shed 7 bases and J shed 0 bases, with 20 bases lying between them. The germline V gene encodes CDR1 SGHTS and CDR2 YDEGEE. CDR3 length equals 17 residues. CDR3 in DNA: TGTGCCAGCCGCAGGGCCCAGTATACACTAGCCAAAAACATTCAGTACTTC. It codes for CASRRAQYTLAKNIQYF.

This sequence joins TRBV5-6 and TRBJ2-5, with 10 bases aligning to TRBD1. The J call may not be correct, given that the DNA end is closer to TRBJ2-7. The CDR3 spans 15 residues. The germline gives CDR1 SGHDT, CDR2 YYEEEE. CDR3 DNA sequence: TGTGCCAGCAGCTTGGGGGACAGGGGTTTCTACGAGCAGTACTTC. This gives the protein CASSLGDRGFYEQYF.

The chain has TRBV2 and TRBJ2-7, with unresolved D. The CDR3 extends over 11 amino acids. V was trimmed by 7 bases and J by 6 bases, leaving 10 bases between them. Germline V gene sequence: CDR1 SNHLY, CDR2 FYNNEI. The CDR3 DNA sequence: TGTGCCAGCATTCTCAGAGGCGAGCAGTACTTC. As protein: CASILRGEQYF.

The chain joins TRBV9 to TRBJ2-3, with D hard to call. CDR1 SGDLS and CDR2 YYNGEE come from the germline V gene. The length of the CDR3 is 13 residues. The ends were cut back, 0 bases at V and 4 bases at J, with 6 bases in the middle. CDR3 protein: CASSVEVADTQYF. For the CDR3, the DNA is TGTGCCAGCAGCGTAGAGGTTGCAGATACGCAGTATTTT.

V gene TRBV14 combines with J gene TRBJ2-3; D unresolved. This CDR3 is 15 amino acids long. The V gene's germline CDR1 is SGHDN and CDR2 FVKESK. V was shortened by 1 base and J by 6 bases, with 14 bases between the two germline ends. The CDR3 sequence is CASSQGVRPGDTQYF. Written as DNA, the CDR3 is TGTGCCAGCAGCCAAGGTGTGAGGCCCGGGGATACGCAGTATTTT.

The chain uses TRBV6-6 and TRBJ1-1; 8 nucleotides agree with TRBD1. The germline gives CDR1 MNHNY, CDR2 SVGAGI (reference sequence). V gave up 9 bases and J gave up 1 base; unmatched junction bases: 7. The CDR3 totals 14 residues. The CDR3 reads CASSGQAGNTEAFF. In DNA form, the CDR3 reads TGTGCCAGTTCGGGACAGGCAGGGAACACTGAAGCTTTCTTT.